The 27 T cell receptor beta chains below come from one sample, sequenced in a study of CXCR3-negative and CXCR3-positive naive CD8 T cells. The libraries of TRB cDNA were prepared using 5' RACE with UMI labels. TCRdb reprocessed the 5' RACE reads; each CDR3 protein has one entry and no DNA is given. The listing contains tens of thousands of distinct CDR3 sequences. Sequenced input: naive CXCR3- CD8+ T cells from blood. Stated subset: CD45RO-CCR7+CD27+CD95- naive CD8+ T cells lacking CXCR3 (TNR3-). The receptors were sampled from a human donor in good health. Some clones in this sample may be carry-over from other donors' samples.

This rearrangement joins TRBV14 to TRBJ1-1; absent DNA, TCRdb's TRBD1 call cannot be checked. The CDR3 covers 14 residues. The germline CDR1 and CDR2 sequences are SGHDN and FVKESK. The CDR3 loop is CACSQLQGNTEAFF.

The chain is built from TRBV12-3 or TRBV12-4 and TRBJ2-7; TCRdb's assignment of TRBD1 cannot be checked, as there is no DNA. The length of the CDR3 is 18 residues. The CDR3 loop reads CASSSPPNRDSSSYEQYF.

The chain joins TRBV5-5 to TRBJ2-7; TCRdb's D call, TRBD2, is unchecked because there is no DNA. CDR1 and CDR2 (germline): SGHKS, YYEKEE (reference sequence). CDR3 length: 14 residues. CDR3 sequence reads: CASSLAGAPYEQYF. The complete variable domain, with remaining parts taken from reference TRBV5-5 and TRBJ2-7, reads DAGVTQSPTHLIKTRGQQVTLRCSPISGHKSVSWYQQVLGQGPQFIFQYYEKEERGRGNFPDRFSARQFPNYSSELNVNALLLGDSALYLCASSLAGAPYEQYFGPGTRLTVT.

This clonotype counts as medium-sized by frequency. The genes are TRBV14 and TRBJ2-1. CDR1 is SGHDN and CDR2 is FVKESK in the germline V gene. CDR3 length equals 12 residues. CDR3 amino acids: CASRTGYNEQFF. Together with reference TRBV14 and TRBJ2-1, the CDR3 gives the full variable domain: EAGVTQFPSHSVIEKGQTVTLRCDPISGHDNLYWYRRVMGKEIKFLLHFVKESKQDESGMPNNRFLAERTGGTYSTLKVQPAELEDSGVYFCASRTGYNEQFFGPGTRLTVL.

This chain joins TRBV9 and TRBJ2-2; without DNA, the TCRdb call of TRBD1 cannot be checked. The CDR3 is made up of 15 amino acids. Germline V gene data show CDR1 as SGDLS and CDR2 as YYNGEE. CDR3: CASSATGANTGELFF.

This rearrangement joins TRBV30 to TRBJ2-1; lacking DNA, the TRBD1 call made by TCRdb goes unchecked. This CDR3 spans 14 amino acids. Germline V CDR1 and CDR2: GTSNPN, SVGIG (reference sequence). This CDR3 reads CAWTTGGDYNEQFF.

The chain recombines TRBV7-2 with TRBJ2-3. The CDR3 consists of 12 residues. Germline V lookup: CDR1 SGHTA, CDR2 FQGNSA. CDR3 sequence reads: CASSLLQDTQYF. The variable domain in full, completed from reference TRBV7-2 and TRBJ2-3, reads GAGVSQSPSNKVTEKGKDVELRCDPISGHTALYWYRQSLGQGLEFLIYFQGNSAPDKSGLPSDRFSAERTGGSVSTLTIQRTQQEDSAVYLCASSLLQDTQYFGPGTRLTVL.

The J gene is TRBJ1-4, the V gene TRBV5-6. This CDR3 is built from 16 residues. The germline CDR1 and CDR2 sequences are SGHDT and YYEEEE. The CDR3 region is CASSLIRQGLNEKLFF.

J is TRBJ2-3 and V is TRBV29-1; TCRdb's D call of TRBD1 is untestable without DNA. This CDR3 is 13 amino acids long. Germline V gene lookup returns CDR1 SQVTM and CDR2 ANQGSEA. The chain's CDR3 is CSVPGQPADTQYF.

The CDR3 is CAISVGGDNSPLHF. V gene TRBV10-3 combines with J gene TRBJ1-6. This CDR3 comprises 14 residues. Germline V gene lookup returns CDR1 ENHRY and CDR2 SYGVKD.

This chain links TRBV4-3 with TRBJ2-7. This CDR3 spans 15 amino acids. Looked up from germline, CDR1 is LGHNA and CDR2 is YSLEER. The CDR3 sequence: CASSQARSRFYEQYF.

The rearrangement uses TRBV29-1 and TRBJ2-5; TCRdb designates TRBD1, a call that cannot be tested without DNA. The CDR3 is made up of 14 amino acids. Germline lookup yields CDR1 SQVTM and CDR2 ANQGSEA. The CDR3 protein is CSVDSGALKETQYF.

The chain links TRBV12-3 or TRBV12-4 to TRBJ2-5; TCRdb returns TRBD1, unconfirmable since there is no DNA. The CDR3 runs to 15 residues. Here the CDR3 reads CASSERTGGLETQYF.

The V call is TRBV12-3 or TRBV12-4, the J call TRBJ2-3. The CDR3 length is 15 residues. CDR3 region: CASSLVSRSTDTQYF.

V is TRBV7-9 and J is TRBJ2-7; TCRdb selects TRBD1, and the lack of DNA leaves this call unchecked. This CDR3 region has 16 residues. Looked up from germline, CDR1 is SEHNR and CDR2 is FQNEAQ (reference sequence). CDR3 loop: CASSWEGTGVSYEQYF.

V usage is TRBV19 and J usage is TRBJ2-1; as DNA is missing, the TRBD1 call by TCRdb cannot be tested. The CDR3 totals 12 residues. The germline gives CDR1 LNHDA, CDR2 SQIVND (reference sequence). The CDR3 loop reads CASSRDSFEQFF. The complete variable domain, with remaining parts taken from reference TRBV19 and TRBJ2-1, reads DGGITQSPKYLFRKEGQNVTLSCEQNLNHDAMYWYRQDPGQGLRLIYYSQIVNDFQKGDIAEGYSVSREKKESFPLTVTSAQKNPTAFYLCASSRDSFEQFFGPGTRLTVL.

The chain has TRBV11-2 and TRBJ2-5; TCRdb's D call, TRBD2, is unchecked because there is no DNA. Germline V CDR1 and CDR2: SGHAT, FQNNGV. This CDR3 region has 14 residues. The CDR3 spells CASSFGGQGETQYF.

V and J are TRBV4-2 and TRBJ2-7. The CDR3 consists of 15 residues. Germline V CDR1 and CDR2: LGHNA, YNFKEQ. The CDR3 protein is CASSQGPNLEYEQYF.

This chain connects TRBV5-1 to TRBJ2-7; absent DNA, TCRdb's TRBD1 call cannot be checked. Germline values: CDR1 SGHRS, CDR2 YFSETQ. The CDR3 is 15 amino acids. CDR3 sequence reads: CASSKMTGYSYEQYF. Full variable domain (rest looked up from reference TRBV5-1 and TRBJ2-7): KAGVTQTPRYLIKTRGQQVTLSCSPISGHRSVSWYQQTPGQGLQFLFEYFSETQRNKGNFPGRFSGRQFSNSRSEMNVSTLELGDSALYLCASSKMTGYSYEQYFGPGTRLTVT.

V and J are TRBV12-3 or TRBV12-4 and TRBJ2-7. This CDR3 contains 14 residues. CDR3 sequence reads: CASSSSGRTYEQYF.

The J gene is TRBJ2-2, the V gene TRBV29-1. Germline lookup yields CDR1 SQVTM and CDR2 ANQGSEA. The CDR3 runs to 12 residues. The CDR3: CSVVTGTGELFF.

The chain combines TRBV10-3 with TRBJ2-7. Germline V CDR1 and CDR2: ENHRY, SYGVKD. The CDR3 is 12 amino acids. This CDR3 reads CAISEVVYEQYF.

V and J are TRBV29-1 and TRBJ2-2; the D gene TCRdb calls, TRBD1, cannot be checked with no DNA. The CDR3 totals 13 residues. CDR1 and CDR2 from the germline V gene are SQVTM and ANQGSEA. The CDR3 here is CSVAQGSTGELFF.

The chain is built from TRBV12-3 or TRBV12-4 and TRBJ1-1. CDR3 length equals 16 residues. The CDR3 here is CASRPYGRAFGTEAFF.

The rearrangement joins TRBV29-1 to TRBJ2-7. CDR1 SQVTM and CDR2 ANQGSEA come from the germline V gene. The CDR3 has 13 amino acids. The CDR3 region is CSVEGGQPYEQYF.

This chain connects TRBV6-5 to TRBJ2-1; there is no DNA to check the TCRdb D call of TRBD1. Germline CDR1 is MNHEY and CDR2 is SVGAGI. This CDR3 has 14 amino acids. This chain's CDR3 is CASSYLGGTLEQFF.

The chain has TRBV12-3 or TRBV12-4 and TRBJ2-1; absent DNA, TCRdb's TRBD1 call cannot be checked. The CDR3 length is 16 residues. CDR3 protein: CASSLISRGGYNEQFF.